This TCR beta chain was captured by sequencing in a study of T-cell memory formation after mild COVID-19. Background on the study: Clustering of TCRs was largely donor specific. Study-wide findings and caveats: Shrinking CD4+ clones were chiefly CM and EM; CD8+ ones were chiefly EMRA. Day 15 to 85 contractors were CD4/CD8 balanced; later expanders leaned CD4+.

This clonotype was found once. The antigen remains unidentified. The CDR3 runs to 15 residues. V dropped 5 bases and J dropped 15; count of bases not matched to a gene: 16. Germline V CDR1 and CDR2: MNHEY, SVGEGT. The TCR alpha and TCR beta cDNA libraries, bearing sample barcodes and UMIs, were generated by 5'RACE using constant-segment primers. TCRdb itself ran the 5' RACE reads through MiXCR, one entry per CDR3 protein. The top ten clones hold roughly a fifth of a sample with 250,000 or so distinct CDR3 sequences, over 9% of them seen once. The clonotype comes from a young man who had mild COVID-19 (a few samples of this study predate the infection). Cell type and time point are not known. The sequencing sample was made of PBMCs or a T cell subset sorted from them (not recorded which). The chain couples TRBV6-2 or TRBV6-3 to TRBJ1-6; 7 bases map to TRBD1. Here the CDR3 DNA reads TGTGCCAGCAGTCCCCTCCAGGGGGGAACTTACCACCTCCACTTT. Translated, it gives CASSPLQGGTYHLHF.